This T cell receptor (beta chain) came from a study of blood T cells in healthy people across ages. Whole-study findings and limits: Measured against age, TCR beta diversity per million T cells decreased in a roughly linear manner. The study found more naive CD4+ cells and higher diversity in long-lived than aged donors.

About this clonotype itself: No antigen is known for it. The junction differs from germline at one of its ends, possibly a read error.

Each sample provided at least 5 micrograms of extracted total RNA. Primed by a sample-barcoded 5' primer and a J-beta primer mix, a second PCR proceeded for roughly 7 to 12 cycles. TCRdb reprocessed the 5' RACE reads with MiXCR, giving one entry per CDR3 protein. The sample has fewer than 900,000 distinct CDR3 sequences; about half are singletons. Germline V gene data show CDR1 as MNHNY and CDR2 as SVGAGI (reference sequence). The CDR3 sequence is 12 residues long. The source is an older woman in good health. The chain couples TRBV6-6 to TRBJ2-5; D tentatively reads TRBD1 or TRBD2 (5 bases each). The sequenced sample was blood. The CDR3 here is CASSYSKGTKYF. Here the CDR3 DNA reads TGTGCCAGCAGTTACTCGAAGGGGACCAAGTACTTC.